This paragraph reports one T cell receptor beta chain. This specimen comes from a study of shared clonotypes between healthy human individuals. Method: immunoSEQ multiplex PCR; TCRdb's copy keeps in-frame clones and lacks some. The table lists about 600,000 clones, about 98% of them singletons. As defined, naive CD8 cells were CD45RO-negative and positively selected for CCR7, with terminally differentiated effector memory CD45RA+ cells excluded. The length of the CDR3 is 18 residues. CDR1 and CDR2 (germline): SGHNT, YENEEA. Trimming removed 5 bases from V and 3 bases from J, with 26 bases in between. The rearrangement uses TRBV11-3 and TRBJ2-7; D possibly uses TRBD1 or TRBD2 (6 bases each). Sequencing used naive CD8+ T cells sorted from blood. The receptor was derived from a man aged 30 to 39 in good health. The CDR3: CASSQEGGKADRYYEQYF. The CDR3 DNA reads TGTGCCAGCAGCCAGGAGGGGGGAAAAGCGGATAGGTACTACGAGCAGTACTTC.